This TCR beta chain originates from a study of cytomegalovirus exposure and HLA in healthy donors. Whole-study results and caveats: Published work reported that the classifier diagnosed cytomegalovirus status with high specificity and sensitivity. In vitro work confirmed that a few CMV-associated chains recognize CMV antigens. Most TCR sequences were uncommon, yet certain public TCRs appeared in many donors.

Some clones are missing from TCRdb's copy, which holds only in-frame ones; the method was immunoSEQ multiplex PCR. The table records around 70,000 clones, 90% to 95% of them present only once. To note about this clone: Its antigen is as yet unknown.

V was pared by 3 bases and J by 1 base, with 10 bases between. The CDR3 has 15 amino acids. The germline V gene encodes CDR1 SGHNT and CDR2 YYREEE (reference sequence). This TCR came from a man aged 18 to 30 in good health and CMV-seropositive. Specimen: PBMCs. This chain connects TRBV5-4 to TRBJ2-2, with D tentatively TRBD2 (5 bases). CDR3 nucleotides: TGTGCCAGCAGCTCGCTAGCTGAGAACACCGGGGAGCTGTTTTTT. This sequence encodes CASSSLAENTGELFF.